The entry that follows covers one TCR beta chain sequence. The ends were cut back, 5 bases at V and 1 base at J, with 16 bases in the middle. The CDR3 spans 16 residues. From germline, CDR1 is SEHNR and CDR2 FQNEAQ (reference sequence). Terminally differentiated effector memory CD45RA+ cells were left out of the naive CD8 fraction, which was CD45RO-negative and positively selected for CCR7. The sample belongs to a study of shared clonotypes between healthy human individuals. Sequencing used immunoSEQ multiplex PCR; TCRdb keeps in-frame clones, though not all of them. The table includes about 2.1 million clones, about 93% detected once.

V gene TRBV7-9 combines with J gene TRBJ2-3; TRBD1 is a possible D gene (6 bases). The clonotype was recovered from a man between 18 and 35 years old in good health. Some clones in this sample may be carry-over from other donors' samples. What was sequenced was naive CD8+ T cells from PBMCs. CDR3 nucleotide sequence: TGTGCCAGCAGCCCCTGGGACAACTACCGCACAGATACGCAGTATTTT. Amino acids: CASSPWDNYRTDTQYF.